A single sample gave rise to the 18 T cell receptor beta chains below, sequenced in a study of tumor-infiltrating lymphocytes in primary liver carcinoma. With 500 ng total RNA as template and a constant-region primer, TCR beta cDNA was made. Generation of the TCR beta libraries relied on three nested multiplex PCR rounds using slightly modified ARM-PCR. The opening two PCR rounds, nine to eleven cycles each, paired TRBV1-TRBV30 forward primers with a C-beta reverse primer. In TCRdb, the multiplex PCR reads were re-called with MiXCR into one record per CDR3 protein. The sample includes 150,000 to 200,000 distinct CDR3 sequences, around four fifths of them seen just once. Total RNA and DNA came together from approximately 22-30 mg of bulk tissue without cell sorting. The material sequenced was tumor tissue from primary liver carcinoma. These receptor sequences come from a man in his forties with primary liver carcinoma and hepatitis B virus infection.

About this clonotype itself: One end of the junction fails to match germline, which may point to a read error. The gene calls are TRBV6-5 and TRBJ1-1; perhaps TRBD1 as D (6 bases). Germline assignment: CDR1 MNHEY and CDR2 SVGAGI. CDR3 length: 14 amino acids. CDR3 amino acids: CASRSRGRDTEVFF. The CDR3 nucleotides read TGTGCCAGCAGGTCGCGGGGTAGGGACACTGAAGTTTTCTTT.

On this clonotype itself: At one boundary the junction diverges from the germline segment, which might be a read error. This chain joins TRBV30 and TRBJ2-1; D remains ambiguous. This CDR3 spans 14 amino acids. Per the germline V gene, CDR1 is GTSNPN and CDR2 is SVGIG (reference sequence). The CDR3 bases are TGTGCCTGGAGTCCCGATCCACGAGGCAATGAGCAATTCTTC. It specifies CAWSPDPRGNEQFF.

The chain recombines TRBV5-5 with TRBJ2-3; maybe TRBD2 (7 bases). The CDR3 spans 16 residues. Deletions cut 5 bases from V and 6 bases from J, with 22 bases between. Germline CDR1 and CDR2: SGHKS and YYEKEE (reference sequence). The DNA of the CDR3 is TGTGCCAGCAGTCTCTTAGCAGCGGGAAGGGGGGATACGCAGTATTTT. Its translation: CASSLLAAGRGDTQYF.

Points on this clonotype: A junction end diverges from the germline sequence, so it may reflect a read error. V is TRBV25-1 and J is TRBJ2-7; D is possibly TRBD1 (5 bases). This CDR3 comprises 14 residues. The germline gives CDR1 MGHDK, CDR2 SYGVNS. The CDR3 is CASSDGHVNYEQYF. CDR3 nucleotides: TGTGCTAGCAGTGACGGACACGTAAACTACGAGCAGTACTTC.

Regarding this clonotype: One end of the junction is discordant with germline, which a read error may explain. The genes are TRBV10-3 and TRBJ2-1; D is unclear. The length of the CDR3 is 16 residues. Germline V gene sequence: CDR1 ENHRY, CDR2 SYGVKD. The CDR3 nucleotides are TGTGCCATCACCCCGTGGGCTAGTGGGTCCTACAGTGAGCAGTTCTTC. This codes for CAITPWASGSYSEQFF.

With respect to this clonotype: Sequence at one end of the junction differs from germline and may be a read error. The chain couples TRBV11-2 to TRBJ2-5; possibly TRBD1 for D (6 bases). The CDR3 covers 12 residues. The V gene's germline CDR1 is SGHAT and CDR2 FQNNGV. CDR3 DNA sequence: TGTGATAGCAGTCTAGGGGGTGTGACCCAATACTTC. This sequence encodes CDSSLGGVTQYF.

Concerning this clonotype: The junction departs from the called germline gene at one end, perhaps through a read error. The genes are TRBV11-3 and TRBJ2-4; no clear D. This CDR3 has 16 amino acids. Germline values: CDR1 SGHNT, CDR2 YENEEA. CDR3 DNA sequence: TGTGCCAGCAGCTTAGTTGCCTCTCCTGATAAAAACATTCATTACTTC. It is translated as CASSLVASPDKNIHYF.

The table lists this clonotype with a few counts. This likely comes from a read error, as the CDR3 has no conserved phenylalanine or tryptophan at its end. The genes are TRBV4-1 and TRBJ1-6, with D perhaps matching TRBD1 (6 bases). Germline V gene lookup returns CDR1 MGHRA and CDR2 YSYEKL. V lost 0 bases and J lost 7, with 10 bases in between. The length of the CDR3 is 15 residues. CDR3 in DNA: TGCGCCAGCAGCCAAGATAGTACAGGGAATTCACCCCTCCACCTT. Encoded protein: CASSQDSTGNSPLHL.

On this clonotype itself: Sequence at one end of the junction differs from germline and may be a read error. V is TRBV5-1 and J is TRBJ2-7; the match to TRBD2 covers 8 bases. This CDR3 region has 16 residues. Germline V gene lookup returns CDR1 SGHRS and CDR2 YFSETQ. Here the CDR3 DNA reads TGCGCCAGCAGCTTAGGATGTAGCGGGATCGCCTACGAGCAATACTTC. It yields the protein CASSLGCSGIAYEQYF.

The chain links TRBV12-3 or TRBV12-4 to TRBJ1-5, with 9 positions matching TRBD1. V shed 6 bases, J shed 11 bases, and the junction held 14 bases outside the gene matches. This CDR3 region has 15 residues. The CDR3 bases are TGTGCCAGCAGATTCGGCACAGGGGGCCACCAGGCCCAGCATTTT. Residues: CASRFGTGGHQAQHF.

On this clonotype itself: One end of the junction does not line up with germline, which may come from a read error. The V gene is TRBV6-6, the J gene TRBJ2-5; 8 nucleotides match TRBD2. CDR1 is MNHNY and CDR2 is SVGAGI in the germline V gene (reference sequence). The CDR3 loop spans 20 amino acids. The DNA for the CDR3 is TGTGCCAGCAGCCAATGGGGTTTACTGACTAACGGGAGGGCCGTAGAGGCCCAGTACTTC. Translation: CASSQWGLLTNGRAVEAQYF.

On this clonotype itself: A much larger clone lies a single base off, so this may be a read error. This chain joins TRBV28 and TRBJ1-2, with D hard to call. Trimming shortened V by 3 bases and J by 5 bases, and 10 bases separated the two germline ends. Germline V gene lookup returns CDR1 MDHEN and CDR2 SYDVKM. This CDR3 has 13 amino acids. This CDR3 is CASSLMGKYGYTF. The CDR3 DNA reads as TGTGCCAGCAGTTTGATGGGAAAGTATGGCTACACCTTC.

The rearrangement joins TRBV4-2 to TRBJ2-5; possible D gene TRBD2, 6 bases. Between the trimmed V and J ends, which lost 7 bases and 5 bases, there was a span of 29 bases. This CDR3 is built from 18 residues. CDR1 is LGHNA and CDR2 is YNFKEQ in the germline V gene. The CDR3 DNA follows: TGTGCCAGCACCAAAGGCCTCCGCAGCAGGAGGGCCTTGGAGACCCAGTACTTC. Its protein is CASTKGLRSRRALETQYF.

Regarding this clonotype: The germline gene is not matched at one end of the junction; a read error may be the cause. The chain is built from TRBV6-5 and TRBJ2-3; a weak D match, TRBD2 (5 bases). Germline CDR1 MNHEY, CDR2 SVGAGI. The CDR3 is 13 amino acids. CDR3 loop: CASGQRVGDMQYF. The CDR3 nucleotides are TGTGCCAGCGGTCAGAGGGTCGGGGATATGCAGTATTTT.

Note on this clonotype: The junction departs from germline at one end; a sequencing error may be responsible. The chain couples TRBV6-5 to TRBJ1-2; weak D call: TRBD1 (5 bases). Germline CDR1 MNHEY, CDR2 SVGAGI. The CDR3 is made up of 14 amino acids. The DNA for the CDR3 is TGTACCAGCAGACCCGGGACGGCTGAGTTAGGCTACATCTTC. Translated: CTSRPGTAELGYIF.

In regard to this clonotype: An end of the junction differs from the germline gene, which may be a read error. The CDR3 loop is CVSDAVYPQYF. The CDR3 nucleotides read TGTGTCAGCGATGCGGTTTACCCGCAGTATTTT. The chain has TRBV6-1 and TRBJ2-3; D ambiguous. Germline V CDR1 and CDR2: MNHNS, SASEGT. CDR3 length: 11 residues.

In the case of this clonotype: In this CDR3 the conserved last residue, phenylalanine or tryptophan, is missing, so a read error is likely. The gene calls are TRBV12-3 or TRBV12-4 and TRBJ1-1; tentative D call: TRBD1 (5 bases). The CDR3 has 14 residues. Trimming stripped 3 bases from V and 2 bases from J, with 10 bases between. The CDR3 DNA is TGTGCCAGCAGTTTGGGGCTGATCAACACTGAAGCTTTCATT. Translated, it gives CASSLGLINTEAFI.

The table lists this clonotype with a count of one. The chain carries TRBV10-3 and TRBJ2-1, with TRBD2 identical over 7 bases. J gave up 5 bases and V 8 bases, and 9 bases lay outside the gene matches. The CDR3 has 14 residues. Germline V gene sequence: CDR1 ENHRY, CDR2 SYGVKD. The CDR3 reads CAIGWTRGDNEQFF. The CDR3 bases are TGTGCCATCGGATGGACTAGAGGGGACAATGAGCAGTTCTTC.